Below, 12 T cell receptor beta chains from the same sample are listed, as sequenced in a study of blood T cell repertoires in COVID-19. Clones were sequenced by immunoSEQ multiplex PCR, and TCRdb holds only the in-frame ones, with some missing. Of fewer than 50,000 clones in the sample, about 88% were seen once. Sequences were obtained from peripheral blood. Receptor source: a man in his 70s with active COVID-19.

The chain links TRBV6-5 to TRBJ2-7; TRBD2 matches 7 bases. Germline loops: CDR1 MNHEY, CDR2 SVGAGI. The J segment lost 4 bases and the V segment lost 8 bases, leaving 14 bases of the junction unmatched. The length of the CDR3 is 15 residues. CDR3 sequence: CASVYGAGASYEQYF. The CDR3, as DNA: TGTGCCAGCGTTTATGGGGCGGGAGCTTCGTACGAGCAGTACTTC.

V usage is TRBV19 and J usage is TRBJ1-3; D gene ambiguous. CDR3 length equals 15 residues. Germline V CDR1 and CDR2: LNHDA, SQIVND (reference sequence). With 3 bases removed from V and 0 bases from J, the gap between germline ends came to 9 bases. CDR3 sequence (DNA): TGTGCCAGTAGTATCTCAGTAAGCTCTGGAAACACCATATATTTT. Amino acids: CASSISVSSGNTIYF.

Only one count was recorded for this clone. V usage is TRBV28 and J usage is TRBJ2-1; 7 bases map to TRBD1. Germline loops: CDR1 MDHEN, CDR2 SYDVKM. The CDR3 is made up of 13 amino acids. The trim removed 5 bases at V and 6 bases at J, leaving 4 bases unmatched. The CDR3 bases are TGTGCCAGCAGTCCGCGACAGGGCAATGAGCAGTTCTTC. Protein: CASSPRQGNEQFF.

The CDR3 here is CASSEGHPNTEAFF. CDR3 DNA: TGCGCCAGCAGCGAGGGCCACCCGAACACTGAAGCTTTCTTT. The chain carries TRBV5-1 and TRBJ1-1; D unresolved. The V and J ends lost 4 bases and 1 base respectively, with 11 bases between them. CDR3 size: 14 residues. CDR1 is SGHRS, CDR2 YFSETQ, per germline.

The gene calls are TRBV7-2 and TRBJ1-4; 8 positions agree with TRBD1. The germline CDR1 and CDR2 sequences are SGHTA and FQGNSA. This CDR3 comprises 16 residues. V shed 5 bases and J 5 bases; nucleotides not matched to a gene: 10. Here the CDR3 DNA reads TGTGCCAGCAGCGCCCGTCCCGGGACAGGAAATGAAAAACTGTTTTTT. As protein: CASSARPGTGNEKLFF. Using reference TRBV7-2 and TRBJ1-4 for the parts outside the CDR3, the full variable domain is GAGVSQSPSNKVTEKGKDVELRCDPISGHTALYWYRQSLGQGLEFLIYFQGNSAPDKSGLPSDRFSAERTGGSVSTLTIQRTQQEDSAVYLCASSARPGTGNEKLFFGSGTQLSVL.

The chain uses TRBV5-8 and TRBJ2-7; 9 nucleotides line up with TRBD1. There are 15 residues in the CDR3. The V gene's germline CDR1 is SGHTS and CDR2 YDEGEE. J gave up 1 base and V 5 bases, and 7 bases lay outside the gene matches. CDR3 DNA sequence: TGTGCCAGCAGACTTACAGGGGGCTATTCCTACGAGCAGTACTTC. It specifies CASRLTGGYSYEQYF.

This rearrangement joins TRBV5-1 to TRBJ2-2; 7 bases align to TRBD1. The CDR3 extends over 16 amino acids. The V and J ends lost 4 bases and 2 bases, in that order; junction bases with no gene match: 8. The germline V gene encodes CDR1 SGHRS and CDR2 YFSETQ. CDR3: CASSLRQGINTGELFF. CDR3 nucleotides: TGCGCCAGCAGCCTGAGACAGGGAATCAACACCGGGGAGCTGTTTTTT. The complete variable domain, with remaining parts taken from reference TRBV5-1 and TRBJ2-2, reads KAGVTQTPRYLIKTRGQQVTLSCSPISGHRSVSWYQQTPGQGLQFLFEYFSETQRNKGNFPGRFSGRQFSNSRSEMNVSTLELGDSALYLCASSLRQGINTGELFFGEGSRLTVL.

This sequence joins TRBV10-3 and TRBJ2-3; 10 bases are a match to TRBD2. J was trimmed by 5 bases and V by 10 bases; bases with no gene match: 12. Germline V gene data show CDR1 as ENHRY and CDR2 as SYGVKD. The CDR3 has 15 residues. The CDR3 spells CATSGLAGAGDTQYF. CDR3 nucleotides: TGTGCCACCTCGGGGCTAGCGGGGGCTGGAGATACGCAGTATTTT.

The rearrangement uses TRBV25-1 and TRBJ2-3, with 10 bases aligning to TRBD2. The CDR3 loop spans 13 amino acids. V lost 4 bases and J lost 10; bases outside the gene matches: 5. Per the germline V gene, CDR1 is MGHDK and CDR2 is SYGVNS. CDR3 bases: TGTGCCAGCAGTGTGCTAGCGGGAGAGGCGCAGTATTTT. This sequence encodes CASSVLAGEAQYF.

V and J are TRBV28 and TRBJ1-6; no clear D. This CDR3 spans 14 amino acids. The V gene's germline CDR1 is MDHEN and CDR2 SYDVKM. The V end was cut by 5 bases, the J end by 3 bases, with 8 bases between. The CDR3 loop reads CASSLVSYNSPLHF. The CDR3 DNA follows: TGTGCCAGCAGTCTCGTCAGCTATAATTCACCCCTCCACTTT.

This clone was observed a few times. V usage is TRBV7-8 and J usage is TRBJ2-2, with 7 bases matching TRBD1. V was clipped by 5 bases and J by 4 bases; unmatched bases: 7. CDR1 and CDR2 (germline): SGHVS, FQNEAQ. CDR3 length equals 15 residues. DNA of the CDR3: TGTGCCAGCAGCACCGACAGGGTGGGCACCGGGGAGCTGTTTTTT. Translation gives CASSTDRVGTGELFF.

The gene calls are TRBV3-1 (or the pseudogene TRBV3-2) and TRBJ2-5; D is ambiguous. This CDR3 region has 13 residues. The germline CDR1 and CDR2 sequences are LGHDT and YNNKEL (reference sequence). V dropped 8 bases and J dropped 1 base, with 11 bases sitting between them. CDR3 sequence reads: CASGRFSQETQYF. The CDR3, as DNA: TGTGCCAGCGGCCGGTTCAGCCAAGAGACCCAGTACTTC.